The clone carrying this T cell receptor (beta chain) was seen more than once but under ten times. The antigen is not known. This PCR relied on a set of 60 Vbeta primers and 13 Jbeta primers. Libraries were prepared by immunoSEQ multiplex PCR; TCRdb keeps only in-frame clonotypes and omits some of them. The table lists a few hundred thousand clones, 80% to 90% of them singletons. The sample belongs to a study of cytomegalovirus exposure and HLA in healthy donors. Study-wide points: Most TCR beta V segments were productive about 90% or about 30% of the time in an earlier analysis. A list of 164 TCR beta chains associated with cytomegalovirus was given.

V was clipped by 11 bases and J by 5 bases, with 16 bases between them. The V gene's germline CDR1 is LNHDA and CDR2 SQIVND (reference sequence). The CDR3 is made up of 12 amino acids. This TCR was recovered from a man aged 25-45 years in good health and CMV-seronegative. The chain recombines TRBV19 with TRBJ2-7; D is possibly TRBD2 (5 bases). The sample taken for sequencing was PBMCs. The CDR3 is CAEGSGAHEQYF. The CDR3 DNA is TGTGCCGAGGGATCAGGAGCCCACGAGCAGTACTTC.